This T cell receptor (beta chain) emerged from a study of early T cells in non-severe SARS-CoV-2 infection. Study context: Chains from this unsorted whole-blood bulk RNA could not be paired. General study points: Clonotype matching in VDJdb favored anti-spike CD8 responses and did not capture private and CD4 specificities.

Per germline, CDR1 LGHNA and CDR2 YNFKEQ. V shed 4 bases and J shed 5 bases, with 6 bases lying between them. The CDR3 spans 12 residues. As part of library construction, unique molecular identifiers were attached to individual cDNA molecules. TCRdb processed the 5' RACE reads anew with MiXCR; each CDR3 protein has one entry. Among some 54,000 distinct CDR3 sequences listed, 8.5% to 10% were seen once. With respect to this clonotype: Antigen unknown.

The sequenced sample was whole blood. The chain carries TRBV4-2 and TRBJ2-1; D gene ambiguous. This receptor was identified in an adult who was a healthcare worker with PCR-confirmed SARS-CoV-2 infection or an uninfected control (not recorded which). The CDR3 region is CASSPDDNEQFF. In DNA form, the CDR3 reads TGTGCCAGCAGCCCAGATGACAATGAGCAGTTCTTC.